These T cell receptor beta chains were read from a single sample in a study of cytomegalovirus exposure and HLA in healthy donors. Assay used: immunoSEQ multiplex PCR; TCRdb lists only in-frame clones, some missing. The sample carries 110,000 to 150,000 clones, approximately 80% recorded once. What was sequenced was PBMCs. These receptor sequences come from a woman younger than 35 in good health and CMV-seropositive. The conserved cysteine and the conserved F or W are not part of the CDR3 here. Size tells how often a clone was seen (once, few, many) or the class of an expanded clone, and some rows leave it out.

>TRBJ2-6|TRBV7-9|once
ASSLRRDRVSGANVLT
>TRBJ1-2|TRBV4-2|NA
ASSQDRGFGGYT
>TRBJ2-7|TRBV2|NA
ASSEDRGYEQY
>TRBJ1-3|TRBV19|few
ASNYREGQGWTGNTIY
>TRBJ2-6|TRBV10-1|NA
ASREQGKSGANVLT
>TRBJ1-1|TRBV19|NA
ASSIEGTTNTEAF
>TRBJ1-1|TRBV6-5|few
ASSYGTGVGVEAF
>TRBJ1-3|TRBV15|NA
ATSRDSSGNTIY
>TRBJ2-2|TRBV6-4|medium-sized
ASSDGTSTGELF
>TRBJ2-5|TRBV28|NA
ASIEGGQETQY
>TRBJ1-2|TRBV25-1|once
ASSVFGVEGGYT
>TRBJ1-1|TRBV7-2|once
ASSPWGGAGLEAF
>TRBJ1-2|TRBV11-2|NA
ASSPHGGGDGYT
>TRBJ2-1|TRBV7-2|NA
ASSYQRGGQVEQF
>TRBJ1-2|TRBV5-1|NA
ASSGGAVHYGYT
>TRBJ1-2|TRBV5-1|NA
ASSLGQGGGYT
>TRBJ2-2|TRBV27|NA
ASRAVTGELF